These 20 T cell receptor beta chains were sequenced from one sample in a study of blood T cell repertoires in COVID-19 (dated by TCRdb to about 2020). The library was obtained by the immunoSEQ multiplex PCR assay. TCRdb retrieved this table from immuneACCESS and kept in-frame rearrangements only. Not all clones are present; in checked studies, unresolved V genes account for under half, and no reason is known for the remainder. The sample contains about 250,000 clones, nearly 90% of them found a single time. About 3% of the sample lies in the top ten. Sequencing was carried out using peripheral blood. Every receptor here comes from a man younger than 30 with active or convalescent COVID-19.

The chain couples TRBV9 to TRBJ2-5; 10 bases are a match to TRBD2. V dropped 4 bases and J dropped 1; count of bases not matched to a gene: 7. Per germline, CDR1 SGDLS and CDR2 YYNGEE. This CDR3 spans 16 amino acids. The CDR3 loop reads CASSPGTSGAQETQYF. CDR3 DNA sequence: TGTGCCAGCAGCCCAGGTACTAGCGGGGCCCAAGAGACCCAGTACTTC.

This chain uses TRBV14 with TRBJ1-1; 7 positions match TRBD1. The V segment lost 3 bases and the J segment 6 bases; nucleotides outside the gene matches: 10. Germline CDR1 is SGHDN and CDR2 is FVKESK. This CDR3 is built from 15 residues. This CDR3 is CASSQKGALRSEAFF. The CDR3 DNA reads TGTGCCAGCAGCCAGAAGGGGGCTCTGAGATCTGAAGCTTTCTTT.

This clone came up a few times. The chain recombines TRBV7-9 with TRBJ2-1; TRBD1 is a possible D gene (6 bases). The germline gives CDR1 SEHNR, CDR2 FQNEAQ (reference sequence). The CDR3 runs to 16 residues. V gave up 5 bases and J gave up 0 bases, with 14 bases separating them. CDR3 coding DNA: TGTGCCAGCAGCAGCGGACAGACCAGCTCCTACAATGAGCAGTTCTTC. Its translation is CASSSGQTSSYNEQFF.

The chain has TRBV5-1 and TRBJ2-3; D is perhaps TRBD2 (6 bases). Germline CDR1 is SGHRS and CDR2 is YFSETQ. V lost 4 bases, J lost 2 bases, and 20 bases lay in between. The CDR3 sequence is 17 residues long. The DNA for the CDR3 is TGCGCCAGCAGCGCCCGTCCGGCGCGGGGATCCACAGATACGCAGTATTTT. As protein: CASSARPARGSTDTQYF.

This sequence joins TRBV5-1 and TRBJ2-3, with D possibly being TRBD1 (5 bases). CDR3 size: 16 residues. Germline assignment: CDR1 SGHRS and CDR2 YFSETQ. Between the trimmed V and J ends, which lost 4 bases and 6 bases, there was a span of 21 bases. The CDR3 spells CASSAFRGDAGDTQYF. The DNA of the CDR3 is TGCGCCAGCAGCGCGTTTCGCGGTGATGCAGGGGATACGCAGTATTTT. Variable domain in full (rest from reference TRBV5-1 and TRBJ2-3): KAGVTQTPRYLIKTRGQQVTLSCSPISGHRSVSWYQQTPGQGLQFLFEYFSETQRNKGNFPGRFSGRQFSNSRSEMNVSTLELGDSALYLCASSAFRGDAGDTQYFGPGTRLTVL.

V and J are TRBV28 and TRBJ1-6, with a tentative D call TRBD1 (6 bases). Per germline, CDR1 MDHEN and CDR2 SYDVKM. CDR3 length: 16 residues. V lost 8 bases and J 0 bases, leaving 14 bases between the germline ends. CDR3 nucleotide sequence: TGTGCCAGCTGCAGGGGTCTATACTCCTATAATTCACCCCTCCACTTT. Its translation is CASCRGLYSYNSPLHF.

The rearrangement links TRBV30 to TRBJ1-6, with 10 nucleotides matching TRBD1. The CDR3 is 14 residues long. Looked up from germline, CDR1 is GTSNPN and CDR2 is SVGIG (reference sequence). Trimming at V came to 2 bases and at J to 6 bases, leaving 1 base not matched to a gene. In DNA, the CDR3 is TGTGCCTGGAGTCGGACAGGGGGTAATTCACCCCTCCACTTT. Translation: CAWSRTGGNSPLHF. The variable domain in full, completed from reference TRBV30 and TRBJ1-6, reads SQTIHQWPATLVQPVGSPLSLECTVEGTSNPNLYWYRQAAGRGLQLLFYSVGIGQISSEVPQNLSASRPQDRQFILSSKKLLLSDSGFYLCAWSRTGGNSPLHFGNGTRLTVT.

The chain recombines TRBV6-1 with TRBJ1-2; tentative D call: TRBD1 (5 bases). Germline CDR1 is MNHNS and CDR2 is SASEGT. The CDR3 is 13 amino acids. The V gene lost 8 bases and the J gene lost 8 bases, with 18 bases spanning the gap. The CDR3 DNA sequence: TGTGCCAGCTACTTGGGGGAGGGAAGCGGCTACACCTTC. Translating gives CASYLGEGSGYTF.

V gene TRBV6-5 combines with J gene TRBJ1-4, with D maybe TRBD1 (6 bases). Trimming stripped 5 bases from V and 8 bases from J, with 15 bases between. Germline-derived CDR1 and CDR2 are MNHEY and SVGAGI. The CDR3 sequence is 14 residues long. The CDR3 protein is CASSHRGGGEKLFF. The CDR3 DNA follows: TGTGCCAGCAGTCATAGGGGGGGCGGGGAAAAACTGTTTTTT.

The J gene is TRBJ2-1, the V gene TRBV7-2; TRBD2 agrees at 8 bases. Germline trimming cut 4 bases from V and 2 bases from J; bases unmatched to any gene: 7. The germline CDR1 and CDR2 sequences are SGHTA and FQGNSA. The CDR3 has 16 amino acids. This CDR3 reads CASSSRLAQAYNEQFF. The CDR3 nucleotides are TGTGCCAGCAGCTCGAGACTAGCGCAAGCCTACAATGAGCAGTTCTTC.

The rearrangement uses TRBV5-6 and TRBJ1-2, with 7 nucleotides matching TRBD1. CDR3 length: 16 amino acids. Trimming at V came to 6 bases and at J to 6 bases, leaving 17 bases not matched to a gene. Germline CDR1 and CDR2: SGHDT and YYEEEE. As DNA, the CDR3 is TGTGCCAGCATTCTAGGGGGCTCTACTAGTTCTCATGGCTACACCTTC. It is translated as CASILGGSTSSHGYTF.

V is TRBV5-1 and J is TRBJ2-7; 7 bases fit TRBD1. The V gene's germline CDR1 is SGHRS and CDR2 YFSETQ. V dropped 0 bases and J dropped 5; count of bases not matched to a gene: 2. The CDR3 is made up of 13 amino acids. The CDR3: CASSLGQGDEQYF. DNA for the CDR3: TGCGCCAGCAGCTTGGGTCAGGGGGACGAGCAGTACTTC.

V gene TRBV11-2 combines with J gene TRBJ2-7, with 9 bases identical to TRBD2. This CDR3 is built from 16 residues. Losses at the gene ends were 3 bases for V and 1 base for J; bases not matched to a gene: 7. Per germline, CDR1 SGHAT and CDR2 FQNNGV. The CDR3 sequence is CASSFIAGDRSYEQYF. The CDR3 DNA reads as TGTGCCAGCAGCTTTATAGCGGGAGATCGGTCCTACGAGCAGTACTTC. The complete variable domain, with remaining parts taken from reference TRBV11-2 and TRBJ2-7, reads EAGVAQSPRYKIIEKRQSVAFWCNPISGHATLYWYQQILGQGPKLLIQFQNNGVVDDSQLPKDRFSAERLKGVDSTLKIQPAKLEDSAVYLCASSFIAGDRSYEQYFGPGTRLTVT.

This clone was observed a single time. This chain connects TRBV7-6 to TRBJ2-7; maybe TRBD1 (6 bases). Trimming pared 0 bases from V and 6 bases from J, leaving 12 bases between. The CDR3 runs to 14 residues. Germline V gene data show CDR1 as SGHVS and CDR2 as FNYEAQ. CDR3 nucleotides: TGTGCCAGCAGCTTAGCGACCGGGACATCCGAGCAGTACTTC. This codes for CASSLATGTSEQYF.

This chain joins TRBV19 and TRBJ1-3; 7 bases align to TRBD1. Germline trimming cut 5 bases from V and 2 bases from J; bases unmatched to any gene: 6. Germline assignment: CDR1 LNHDA and CDR2 SQIVND (reference sequence). The CDR3 has 15 amino acids. Here the CDR3 DNA reads TGTGCCAGTAGTGCGTTGGGGACAGCTGGAAACACCATATATTTT. Its translation is CASSALGTAGNTIYF. The full variable domain, in which reference TRBV19 and TRBJ1-3 provide the parts outside the CDR3, is DGGITQSPKYLFRKEGQNVTLSCEQNLNHDAMYWYRQDPGQGLRLIYYSQIVNDFQKGDIAEGYSVSREKKESFPLTVTSAQKNPTAFYLCASSALGTAGNTIYFGEGSWLTVV.

This chain joins TRBV28 and TRBJ1-1, with D possibly TRBD1 on 5 matching bases. CDR3 size: 14 residues. Germline V gene sequence: CDR1 MDHEN, CDR2 SYDVKM. The ends were cut back, 5 bases at V and 0 bases at J, with 10 bases in the middle. The CDR3 region is CASSPGPVNTEAFF. The CDR3 DNA follows: TGTGCCAGCAGTCCAGGGCCAGTGAACACTGAAGCTTTCTTT. The entire variable domain, with the rest obtained from reference TRBV28 and TRBJ1-1, is as follows: DVKVTQSSRYLVKRTGEKVFLECVQDMDHENMFWYRQDPGLGLRLIYFSYDVKMKEKGDIPEGYSVSREKKERFSLILESASTNQTSMYLCASSPGPVNTEAFFGQGTRLTVV.

The chain recombines TRBV13 with TRBJ1-1; D is possibly TRBD1 (5 bases). The germline V gene encodes CDR1 PRHDT and CDR2 FYEKMQ (reference sequence). The CDR3 has 14 amino acids. The germline V and J ends were trimmed by 0 bases and 4 bases, with 9 bases remaining between them. The CDR3: CASSLGRRGTEAFF. CDR3 sequence (DNA): TGTGCCAGCAGCTTAGGCCGGAGGGGCACTGAAGCTTTCTTT. Filled out from reference TRBV13 and TRBJ1-1, the complete variable domain reads AAGVIQSPRHLIKEKRETATLKCYPIPRHDTVYWYQQGPGQDPQFLISFYEKMQSDKGSIPDRFSAQQFSDYHSELNMSSLELGDSALYFCASSLGRRGTEAFFGQGTRLTVV.

This clone occurred a few times. The V gene is TRBV4-1, the J gene TRBJ1-5; D is possibly TRBD1 (5 bases). This CDR3 has 16 amino acids. The V gene's germline CDR1 is MGHRA and CDR2 YSYEKL. The germline V and J ends were trimmed by 1 base and 9 bases, with 19 bases remaining between them. The CDR3 region is CASSQALTTVWGPQHF. CDR3 in DNA: TGCGCCAGCAGCCAAGCGTTGACGACAGTCTGGGGGCCCCAGCATTTT.

The rearrangement joins TRBV7-2 to TRBJ2-3; D may be TRBD2 (5 bases). The CDR3 extends over 14 amino acids. Trimming took 5 bases from V and 2 from J, leaving 11 bases between them. Looked up from germline, CDR1 is SGHTA and CDR2 is FQGNSA. The CDR3, as DNA: TGTGCCAGCAGCGGAGGACTCTTCACAGATACGCAGTATTTT. Its translation is CASSGGLFTDTQYF.

The rearrangement joins TRBV19 to TRBJ1-1, with D hard to call. The CDR3 has 14 amino acids. The V gene's germline CDR1 is LNHDA and CDR2 SQIVND (reference sequence). V was shortened by 1 base and J by 1 base, with 7 bases between the two germline ends. The CDR3 loop reads CASSIVSPNTEAFF. The DNA for the CDR3 is TGTGCCAGTAGTATAGTATCCCCGAACACTGAAGCTTTCTTT.